The 8 T cell receptor beta chains below all came from one sample that was sequenced in a study of cytomegalovirus exposure and HLA in healthy donors. The PCR was carried out with 60 Vbeta primers and 13 Jbeta primers. Sequencing was performed with immunoSEQ multiplex PCR; in TCRdb, only in-frame clones are kept and a portion is missing. The profile shows 100,000 or so clones, about four fifths of them singletons. The sequenced sample was PBMCs. The receptors shown here come from a man aged 40-55 years in good health and CMV-seronegative.

In the case of this clone: Other DNA sequences in the sample encode the same CDR3. This chain uses TRBV27 with TRBJ2-7, with D perhaps matching TRBD1 (6 bases). The V end was cut by 2 bases, the J end by 3 bases, with 8 bases between. Germline V gene sequence: CDR1 MNHEY, CDR2 SMNVEV (reference sequence). CDR3 length: 13 residues. The CDR3 sequence is CASSLAGDYEQYF. The CDR3 coding sequence is TGTGCCAGCAGTTTAGCAGGGGACTACGAGCAGTACTTC.

J is TRBJ1-5 and V is TRBV19, with 10 positions matching TRBD1. The CDR3 runs 17 residues. J lost 3 bases, V lost 4 bases, and 9 bases had no gene match. Germline CDR1 is LNHDA and CDR2 is SQIVND (reference sequence). CDR3 sequence (DNA): TGTGCCAGTAGTACTGGAAGGACAGGGGGAAACAATCAGCCCCAGCATTTT. Its protein is CASSTGRTGGNNQPQHF.

The gene calls are TRBV5-1 and TRBJ2-2, with TRBD2 identical over 8 bases. CDR3 size: 15 residues. Germline V gene lookup returns CDR1 SGHRS and CDR2 YFSETQ. With 2 bases clipped from V and 1 base from J, the junction kept 1 base outside the gene matches. The CDR3: CASSLAGVNTGELFF. DNA for the CDR3: TGCGCCAGCAGCTTAGCGGGGGTGAACACCGGGGAGCTGTTTTTT. Full variable domain (outside the CDR3, taken from reference TRBV5-1 and TRBJ2-2): KAGVTQTPRYLIKTRGQQVTLSCSPISGHRSVSWYQQTPGQGLQFLFEYFSETQRNKGNFPGRFSGRQFSNSRSEMNVSTLELGDSALYLCASSLAGVNTGELFFGEGSRLTVL.

This chain uses TRBV9 with TRBJ2-5; 9 nucleotides agree with TRBD2. The V segment lost 3 bases and the J segment 2 bases; nucleotides outside the gene matches: 11. The germline V gene encodes CDR1 SGDLS and CDR2 YYNGEE. The CDR3 spans 17 residues. The CDR3 protein is CASSGTKRGELQETQYF. Here the CDR3 DNA reads TGTGCCAGCAGCGGGACTAAGCGGGGGGAACTACAAGAGACCCAGTACTTC.

The CDR3 loop reads CATSGRDRGRLMRTGELFF. The CDR3 nucleotides are TGTGCCACCAGTGGTCGGGACAGGGGGCGGTTGATGCGGACCGGGGAGCTGTTTTTT. The chain carries TRBV15 and TRBJ2-2, with 12 bases that match TRBD1. Looked up from germline, CDR1 is LNHNV and CDR2 is YYDKDF (reference sequence). The CDR3 contains 19 residues. The ends lost 6 bases at V and 5 bases at J; junction bases unmatched: 16.

This clone was observed once. V usage is TRBV13 and J usage is TRBJ2-7; 7 bases map to TRBD2. This CDR3 is built from 14 residues. Germline CDR1 PRHDT, CDR2 FYEKMQ (reference sequence). V trimming: 1 base; J trimming: 2 bases; junction bases outside the gene matches: 2. The CDR3 sequence is CASSLAGGAYEQYF. The CDR3 DNA is TGTGCCAGCAGCTTAGCGGGGGGTGCCTACGAGCAGTACTTC. The variable domain in full, completed from reference TRBV13 and TRBJ2-7, reads AAGVIQSPRHLIKEKRETATLKCYPIPRHDTVYWYQQGPGQDPQFLISFYEKMQSDKGSIPDRFSAQQFSDYHSELNMSSLELGDSALYFCASSLAGGAYEQYFGPGTRLTVT.

V gene TRBV18 combines with J gene TRBJ1-3, with 7 bases identical to TRBD1. Trimming cost V 3 bases and J 0 bases; bases outside gene matches: 2. The CDR3 has 15 amino acids. CDR1 is KGHSH and CDR2 is LQKENI in the germline V gene. CDR3 nucleotide sequence: TGTGCCAGCTCACCGGGACAGAACTCTGGAAACACCATATATTTT. This codes for CASSPGQNSGNTIYF.

A few counts support this clone. The J gene is TRBJ2-5, the V gene TRBV28; D gene uncertain. The end of the DNA fits TRBJ2-7 better, so the J call may be wrong. From germline, CDR1 is MDHEN and CDR2 SYDVKM. This CDR3 is 11 amino acids long. CDR3 nucleotide sequence: TGTGCCAGCAGTTCCTTCTACGAGCAGTACTTC. This encodes CASSSFYEQYF.